This TCR beta chain was retrieved from a study of cytomegalovirus exposure and HLA in healthy donors. Whole-study context: Earlier, roughly 120 million unique TCR beta sequences were recovered from about 200 million T cells by an analysis.

With V trimmed by 5 bases and J by 10 bases, 10 bases remained unmatched. This CDR3 comprises 13 residues. Per the germline V gene, CDR1 is MGHDK and CDR2 is SYGVNS. Both 60 Vbeta primers and 13 Jbeta primers went into the PCR. Clones were sequenced by immunoSEQ multiplex PCR, and TCRdb holds only the in-frame ones, with some missing. This table has more than 90,000 clones, 75% to 90% appearing once. The J gene is TRBJ1-1, the V gene TRBV25-1; 7 nucleotides match TRBD1. Input material: PBMCs. The sequence came from a man aged 30-40 years in good health and CMV-seronegative. CDR3 amino acids: CASSPGTDSRAFF. The DNA for the CDR3 is TGTGCCAGCAGTCCTGGGACAGACTCGAGAGCTTTCTTT.